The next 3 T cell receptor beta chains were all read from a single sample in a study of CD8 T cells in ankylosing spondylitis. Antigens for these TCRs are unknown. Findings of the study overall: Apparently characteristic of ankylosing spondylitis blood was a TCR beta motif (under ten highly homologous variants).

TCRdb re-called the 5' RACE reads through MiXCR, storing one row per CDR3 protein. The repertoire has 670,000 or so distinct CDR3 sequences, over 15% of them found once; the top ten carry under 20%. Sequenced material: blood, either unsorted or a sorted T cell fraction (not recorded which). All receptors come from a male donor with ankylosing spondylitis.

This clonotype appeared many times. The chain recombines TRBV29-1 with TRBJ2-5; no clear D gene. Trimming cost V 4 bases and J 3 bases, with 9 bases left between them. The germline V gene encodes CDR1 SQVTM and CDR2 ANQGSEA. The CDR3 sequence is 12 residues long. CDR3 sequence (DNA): TGCAGCGTTGGAGCTAGGGAAGAGACCCAGTACTTC. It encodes CSVGAREETQYF.

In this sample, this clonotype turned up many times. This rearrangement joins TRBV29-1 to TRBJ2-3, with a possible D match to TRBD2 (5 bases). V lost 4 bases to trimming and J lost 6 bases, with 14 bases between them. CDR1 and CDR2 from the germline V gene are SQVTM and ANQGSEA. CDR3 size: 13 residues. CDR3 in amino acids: CSVGERSLDTQYF. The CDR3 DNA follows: TGCAGCGTTGGGGAGAGATCATTGGATACGCAGTATTTT.

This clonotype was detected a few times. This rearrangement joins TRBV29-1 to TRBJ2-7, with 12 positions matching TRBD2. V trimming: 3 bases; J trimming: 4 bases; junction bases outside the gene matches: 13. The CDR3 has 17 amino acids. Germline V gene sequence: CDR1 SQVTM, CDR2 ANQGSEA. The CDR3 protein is CSVETSGSHLPTYEQYF. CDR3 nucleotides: TGCAGCGTTGAGACTAGCGGGAGCCACCTACCTACTTACGAGCAGTACTTC.